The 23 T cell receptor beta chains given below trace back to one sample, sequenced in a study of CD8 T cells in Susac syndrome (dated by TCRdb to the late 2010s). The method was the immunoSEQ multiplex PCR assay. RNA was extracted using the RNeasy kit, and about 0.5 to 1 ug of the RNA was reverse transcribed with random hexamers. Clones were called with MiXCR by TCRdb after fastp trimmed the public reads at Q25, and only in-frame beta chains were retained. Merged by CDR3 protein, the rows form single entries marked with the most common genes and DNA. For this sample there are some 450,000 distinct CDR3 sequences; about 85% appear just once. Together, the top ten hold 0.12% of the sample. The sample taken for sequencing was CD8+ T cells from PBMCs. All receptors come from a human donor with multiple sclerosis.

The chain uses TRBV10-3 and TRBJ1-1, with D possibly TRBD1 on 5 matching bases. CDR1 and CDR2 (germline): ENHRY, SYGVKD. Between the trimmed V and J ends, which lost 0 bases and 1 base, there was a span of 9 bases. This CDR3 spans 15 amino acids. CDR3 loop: CAISESGVENTEAFF. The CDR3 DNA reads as TGTGCCATCAGTGAGTCAGGGGTCGAGAACACTGAAGCTTTCTTT.

The CDR3 protein is CASSYSTANKDLYEQYF. The CDR3 DNA reads TGTGCCAGCAGTTACTCGACAGCTAACAAGGATCTCTACGAGCAGTACTTC. The chain has TRBV28 and TRBJ2-7, with D maybe TRBD1 (5 bases). V was trimmed by 4 bases and J by 3 bases, leaving 22 bases between them. CDR1 and CDR2 (germline): MDHEN, SYDVKM. The CDR3 runs 17 residues.

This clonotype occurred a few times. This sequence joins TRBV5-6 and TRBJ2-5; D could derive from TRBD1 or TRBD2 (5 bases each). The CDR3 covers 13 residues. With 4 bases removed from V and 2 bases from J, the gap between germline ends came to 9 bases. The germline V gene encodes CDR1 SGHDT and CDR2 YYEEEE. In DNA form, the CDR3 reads TGTGCCAGCAGCGGGGACGAGCAAGAGACCCAGTACTTC. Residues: CASSGDEQETQYF.

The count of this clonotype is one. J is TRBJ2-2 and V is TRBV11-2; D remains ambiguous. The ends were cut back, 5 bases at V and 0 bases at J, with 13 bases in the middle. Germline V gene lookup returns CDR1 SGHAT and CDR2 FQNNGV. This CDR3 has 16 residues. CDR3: CASSARPDANTGELFF. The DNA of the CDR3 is TGTGCCAGCAGCGCCCGCCCGGATGCGAACACCGGGGAGCTGTTTTTT.

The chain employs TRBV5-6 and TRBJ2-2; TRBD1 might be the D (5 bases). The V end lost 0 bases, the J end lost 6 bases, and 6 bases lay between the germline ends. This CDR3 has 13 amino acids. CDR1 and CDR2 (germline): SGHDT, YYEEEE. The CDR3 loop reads CASSLEQAGELFF. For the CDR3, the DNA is TGTGCCAGCAGCTTGGAACAGGCCGGGGAGCTGTTTTTT.

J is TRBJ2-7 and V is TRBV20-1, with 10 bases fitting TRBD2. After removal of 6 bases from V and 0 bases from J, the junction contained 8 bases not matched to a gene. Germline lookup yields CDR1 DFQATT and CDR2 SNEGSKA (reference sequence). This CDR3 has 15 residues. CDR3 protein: CSAQDWTSGSYEQYF. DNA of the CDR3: TGCAGTGCCCAAGACTGGACTAGCGGCTCCTACGAGCAGTACTTC.

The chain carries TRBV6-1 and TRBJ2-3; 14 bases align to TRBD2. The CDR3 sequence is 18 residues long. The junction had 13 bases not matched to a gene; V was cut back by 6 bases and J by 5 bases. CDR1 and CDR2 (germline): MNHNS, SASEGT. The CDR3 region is CASSTPLGLAGEGDTQYF. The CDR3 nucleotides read TGTGCCAGCAGCACACCACTGGGACTAGCGGGGGAAGGAGATACGCAGTATTTT.

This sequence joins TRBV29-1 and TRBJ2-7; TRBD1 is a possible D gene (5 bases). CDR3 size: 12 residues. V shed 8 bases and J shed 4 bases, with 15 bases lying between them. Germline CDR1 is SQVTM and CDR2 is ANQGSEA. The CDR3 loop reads CSFGQGTYEQYF. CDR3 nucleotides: TGCAGCTTTGGGCAGGGCACATACGAGCAGTACTTC.

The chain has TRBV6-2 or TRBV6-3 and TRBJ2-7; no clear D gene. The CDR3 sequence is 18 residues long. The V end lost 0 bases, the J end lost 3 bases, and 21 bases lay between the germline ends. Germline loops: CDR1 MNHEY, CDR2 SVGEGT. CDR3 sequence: CASSYSIQPGELLYEQYF. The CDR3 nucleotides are TGTGCCAGCAGTTACTCGATTCAGCCCGGAGAACTGCTCTACGAGCAGTACTTC.

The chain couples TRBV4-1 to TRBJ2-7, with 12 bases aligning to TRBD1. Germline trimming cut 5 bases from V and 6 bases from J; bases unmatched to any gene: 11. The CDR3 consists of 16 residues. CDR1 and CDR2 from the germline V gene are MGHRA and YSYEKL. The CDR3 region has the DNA TGCGCCAGCAGCTCCCGCATGGGACAGGGGGCGGCCGAGCAGTACTTC. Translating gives CASSSRMGQGAAEQYF.

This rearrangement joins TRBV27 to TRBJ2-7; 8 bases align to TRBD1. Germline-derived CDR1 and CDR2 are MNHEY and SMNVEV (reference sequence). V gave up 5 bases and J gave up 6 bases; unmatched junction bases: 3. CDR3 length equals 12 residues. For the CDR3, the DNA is TGTGCCAGCAGTCAGGACAGGGTCGAGCAGTACTTC. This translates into CASSQDRVEQYF.

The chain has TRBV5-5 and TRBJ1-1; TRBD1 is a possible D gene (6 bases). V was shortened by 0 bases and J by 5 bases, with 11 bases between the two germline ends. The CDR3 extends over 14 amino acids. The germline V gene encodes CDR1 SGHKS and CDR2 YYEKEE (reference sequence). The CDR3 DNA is TGTGCCAGCAGCTTGGGAACAGGGAAGACTGAAGCTTTCTTT. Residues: CASSLGTGKTEAFF.

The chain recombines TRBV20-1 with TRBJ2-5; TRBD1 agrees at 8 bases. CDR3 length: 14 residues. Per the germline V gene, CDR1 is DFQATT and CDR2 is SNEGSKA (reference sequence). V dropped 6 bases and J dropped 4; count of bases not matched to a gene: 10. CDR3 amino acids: CSAYGQGGRETQYF. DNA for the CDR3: TGCAGTGCCTACGGACAGGGTGGGCGAGAGACCCAGTACTTC.

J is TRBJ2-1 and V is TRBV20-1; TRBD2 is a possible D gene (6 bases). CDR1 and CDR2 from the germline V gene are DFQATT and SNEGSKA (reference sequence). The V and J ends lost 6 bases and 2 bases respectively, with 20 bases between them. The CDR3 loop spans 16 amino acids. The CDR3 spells CSAAKIADTAYNEQFF. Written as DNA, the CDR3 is TGCAGTGCCGCCAAAATAGCGGATACCGCCTACAATGAGCAGTTCTTC.

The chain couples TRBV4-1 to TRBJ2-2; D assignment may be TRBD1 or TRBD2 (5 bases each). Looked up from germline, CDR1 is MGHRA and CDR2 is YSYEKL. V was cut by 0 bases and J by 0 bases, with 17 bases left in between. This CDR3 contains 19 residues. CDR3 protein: CASSQDHGAGLTNTGELFF. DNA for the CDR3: TGCGCCAGCAGCCAAGATCACGGGGCTGGCTTAACGAACACCGGGGAGCTGTTTTTT.

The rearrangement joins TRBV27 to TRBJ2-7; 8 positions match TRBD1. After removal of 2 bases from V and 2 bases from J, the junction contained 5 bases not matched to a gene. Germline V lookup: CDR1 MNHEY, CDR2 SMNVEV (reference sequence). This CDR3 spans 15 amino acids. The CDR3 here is CASSLTGTGPYEQYF. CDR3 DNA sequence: TGTGCCAGCAGTTTAACCGGGACAGGCCCCTACGAGCAGTACTTC.

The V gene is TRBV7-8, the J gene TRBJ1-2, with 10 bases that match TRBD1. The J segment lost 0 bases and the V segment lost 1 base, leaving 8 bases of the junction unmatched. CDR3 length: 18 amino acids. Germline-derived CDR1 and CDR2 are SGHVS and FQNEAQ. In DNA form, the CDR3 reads TGTGCCAGCAGCTTAGTACCCGGGACAGGGGAAGCTAACTATGGCTACACCTTC. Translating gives CASSLVPGTGEANYGYTF.

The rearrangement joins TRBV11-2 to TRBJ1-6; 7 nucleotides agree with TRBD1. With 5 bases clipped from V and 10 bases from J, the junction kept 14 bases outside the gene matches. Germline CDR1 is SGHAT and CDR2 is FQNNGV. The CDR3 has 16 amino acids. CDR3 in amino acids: CASSPSSETGFSPLHF. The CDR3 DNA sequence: TGTGCCAGCAGCCCCTCCTCCGAGACAGGGTTCTCACCCCTCCACTTT.

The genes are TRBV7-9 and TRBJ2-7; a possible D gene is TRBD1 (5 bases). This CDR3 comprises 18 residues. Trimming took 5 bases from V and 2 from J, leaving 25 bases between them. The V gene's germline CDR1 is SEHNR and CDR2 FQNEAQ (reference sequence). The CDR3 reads CASSLQVRAQTSPYEQYF. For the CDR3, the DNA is TGTGCCAGCAGCCTACAGGTCCGGGCCCAGACCTCGCCCTACGAGCAGTACTTC.

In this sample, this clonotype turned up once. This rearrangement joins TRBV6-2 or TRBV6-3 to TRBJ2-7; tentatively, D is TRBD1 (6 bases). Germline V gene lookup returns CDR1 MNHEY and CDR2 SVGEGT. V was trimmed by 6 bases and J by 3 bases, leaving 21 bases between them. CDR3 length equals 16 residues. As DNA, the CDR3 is TGTGCCAGCAGCCTATCTACAGGGACGGGCATCTACGAGCAGTACTTC. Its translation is CASSLSTGTGIYEQYF.

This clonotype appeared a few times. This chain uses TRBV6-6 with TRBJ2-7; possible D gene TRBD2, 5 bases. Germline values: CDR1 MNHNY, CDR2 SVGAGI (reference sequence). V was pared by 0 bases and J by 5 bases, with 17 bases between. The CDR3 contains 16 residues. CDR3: CASSYSNLVIGDEQYF. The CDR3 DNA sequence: TGTGCCAGCAGTTACTCGAATTTAGTAATCGGGGACGAGCAGTACTTC.

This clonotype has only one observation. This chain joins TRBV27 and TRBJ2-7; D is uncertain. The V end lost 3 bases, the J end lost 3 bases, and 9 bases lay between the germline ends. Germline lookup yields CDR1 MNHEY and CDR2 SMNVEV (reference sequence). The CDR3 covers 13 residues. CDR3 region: CASSLTMGYEQYF. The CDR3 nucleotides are TGTGCCAGCAGTTTGACCATGGGCTACGAGCAGTACTTC.

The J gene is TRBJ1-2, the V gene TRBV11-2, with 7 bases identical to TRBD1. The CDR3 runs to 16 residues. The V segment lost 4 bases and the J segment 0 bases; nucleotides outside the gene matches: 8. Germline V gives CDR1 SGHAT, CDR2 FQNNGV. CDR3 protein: CASSSTGTAPNYGYTF. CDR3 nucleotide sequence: TGTGCCAGCAGCTCCACCGGGACAGCGCCTAACTATGGCTACACCTTC. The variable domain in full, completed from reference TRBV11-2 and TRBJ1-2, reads EAGVAQSPRYKIIEKRQSVAFWCNPISGHATLYWYQQILGQGPKLLIQFQNNGVVDDSQLPKDRFSAERLKGVDSTLKIQPAKLEDSAVYLCASSSTGTAPNYGYTFGSGTRLTVV.